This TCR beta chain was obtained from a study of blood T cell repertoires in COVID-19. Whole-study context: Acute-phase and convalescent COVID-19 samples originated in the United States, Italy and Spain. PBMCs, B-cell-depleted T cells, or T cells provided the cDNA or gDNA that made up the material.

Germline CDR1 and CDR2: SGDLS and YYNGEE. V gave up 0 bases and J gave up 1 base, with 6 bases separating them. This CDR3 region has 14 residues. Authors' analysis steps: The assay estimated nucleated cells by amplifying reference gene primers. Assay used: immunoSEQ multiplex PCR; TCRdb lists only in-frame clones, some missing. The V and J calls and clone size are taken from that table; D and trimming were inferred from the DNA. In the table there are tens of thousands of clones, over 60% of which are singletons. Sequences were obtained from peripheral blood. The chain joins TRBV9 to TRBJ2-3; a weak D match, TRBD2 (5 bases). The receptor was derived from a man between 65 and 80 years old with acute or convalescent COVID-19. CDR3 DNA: TGTGCCAGCAGCGTAGTCGGGGGCACAGATACGCAGTATTTT. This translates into CASSVVGGTDTQYF.